These 14 T cell receptor beta chains were sequenced from one sample in a study of vaccination and CD4 T cells after COVID-19. Sequencing of DNA taken from cultured CD4+ T cells relied on the Oncomine TCR Beta short-read assay. TCRdb re-called the PCR reads through MiXCR, storing one row per CDR3 protein. The table shows a few thousand distinct CDR3 sequences, with around 69% occurring only once. Described treatment: 10-day PBMC culture with coronavirus spike peptide pools or control peptides (ViraFEST assay). Their cognate antigens are unknown. Input material: CD4+ T cells from blood, cultured in vitro. Source of these receptors: a human donor who had recovered from COVID-19.

The rearrangement uses TRBV20-1 and TRBJ2-1, with a tentative D call TRBD2 (5 bases). V gave up 6 bases and J gave up 0 bases, with 15 bases separating them. Germline V CDR1 and CDR2: DFQATT, SNEGSKA (reference sequence). The CDR3 length is 15 residues. The CDR3 DNA reads as TGCAGTGCGCTAGGGCTGGCGGGCTCCTACAATGAGCAGTTCTTC. Encoded protein: CSALGLAGSYNEQFF.

The rearrangement links TRBV20-1 to TRBJ2-3; 14 nucleotides match TRBD2. Per the germline V gene, CDR1 is DFQATT and CDR2 is SNEGSKA (reference sequence). J lost 4 bases, V lost 6 bases, and 9 bases had no gene match. This CDR3 has 16 amino acids. In nucleotides, the CDR3 is TGCAGTGCCTCGGGACTAGCGGGAGCTAAGGCAGATACGCAGTATTTT. Protein product: CSASGLAGAKADTQYF.

This sequence joins TRBV2 and TRBJ2-5; 10 nucleotides agree with TRBD1. Losses at the gene ends were 6 bases for V and 5 bases for J; bases not matched to a gene: 6. The CDR3 runs to 14 residues. Germline V gene lookup returns CDR1 SNHLY and CDR2 FYNNEI. The CDR3 DNA follows: TGTGCCAGCAGATTTGGGACAGGGGTTGAGACCCAGTACTTC. Its translation is CASRFGTGVETQYF.

A few counts support this clonotype. The chain uses TRBV2 and TRBJ1-1; 7 bases map to TRBD1. With V trimmed by 3 bases and J by 1 base, 5 bases remained unmatched. The CDR3 sequence is 15 residues long. Germline V gene sequence: CDR1 SNHLY, CDR2 FYNNEI. The CDR3 DNA is TGTGCCAGCAGTGAGGCGACAGGGAAGAACACTGAAGCTTTCTTT. This codes for CASSEATGKNTEAFF. Filled out from reference TRBV2 and TRBJ1-1, the complete variable domain reads EPEVTQTPSHQVTQMGQEVILRCVPISNHLYFYWYRQILGQKVEFLVSFYNNEISEKSEIFDDQFSVERPDGSNFTLKIRSTKLEDSAMYFCASSEATGKNTEAFFGQGTRLTVV.

This rearrangement joins TRBV7-9 to TRBJ1-3; D is ambiguous. Germline CDR1 reads SEHNR; CDR2 reads FQNEAQ (reference sequence). The CDR3 consists of 16 residues. V was pared by 4 bases and J by 0 bases, with 13 bases between. The CDR3 loop is CASSSRTGGSGNTIYF. The CDR3 region has the DNA TGTGCCAGCAGCTCTAGGACTGGCGGCTCTGGAAACACCATATATTTT.

The chain uses TRBV11-2 and TRBJ1-1; D gene unclear. The germline V gene has CDR1 SGHAT and CDR2 FQNNGV. V lost 3 bases and J lost 4, with 6 bases in between. CDR3 length equals 12 residues. The CDR3 nucleotides are TGTGCCAGCAGCTTTCAAGCCACTGAAGCTTTCTTT. This sequence encodes CASSFQATEAFF.

The rearrangement uses TRBV7-8 and TRBJ1-5; D possibly corresponds to TRBD1 (6 bases). V lost 4 bases and J lost 2, with 12 bases in between. In germline, CDR1 is SGHVS, CDR2 FQNEAQ. CDR3 length: 15 residues. CDR3 nucleotide sequence: TGTGCCAGCAGCTCGCACAGGGTCGGCAATCAGCCCCAGCATTTT. As protein: CASSSHRVGNQPQHF.

V gene TRBV5-1 combines with J gene TRBJ1-6, with D unresolved. V was pared by 4 bases and J by 6 bases, with 14 bases between. The CDR3 contains 15 residues. CDR1 SGHRS and CDR2 YFSETQ come from the germline V gene. The CDR3 region has the DNA TGCGCCAGCAGCCGGGGTGACGCCCGTAATTCACCCCTCCACTTT. Its translation: CASSRGDARNSPLHF.

The V and J genes are TRBV24-1 and TRBJ2-2; either TRBD1 or TRBD2 may fit D (6 bases each). V was clipped by 5 bases and J by 4 bases, with 13 bases between them. The CDR3 sequence is 15 residues long. Germline V gene sequence: CDR1 KGHDR, CDR2 SFDVKD. CDR3 nucleotide sequence: TGTGCCACCAGTGTTCCGGGGGCGATCACCGGGGAGCTGTTTTTT. This codes for CATSVPGAITGELFF.

This clonotype showed up just once. This chain connects TRBV7-9 to TRBJ1-5; D ambiguous. Germline CDR1 is SEHNR and CDR2 is FQNEAQ (reference sequence). The CDR3 is 13 amino acids. V was cut by 4 bases and J by 4 bases, with 8 bases left in between. CDR3 loop: CASSWDRNQPQHF. As DNA, the CDR3 is TGTGCCAGCAGCTGGGATAGAAATCAGCCCCAGCATTTT.

The CDR3 coding sequence is TGTGCCAGCAGCCACAGGGGGCGCATTGGCGAGCAGTACTTC. This encodes CASSHRGRIGEQYF. The rearrangement joins TRBV6-1 to TRBJ2-7; 9 bases are a match to TRBD1. The germline CDR1 and CDR2 sequences are MNHNS and SASEGT. The trim removed 6 bases at V and 6 bases at J, leaving 9 bases unmatched. The length of the CDR3 is 14 residues.

The V gene is TRBV20-1, the J gene TRBJ2-3; no clear D gene. The CDR3 runs to 15 residues. The V gene's germline CDR1 is DFQATT and CDR2 SNEGSKA (reference sequence). Trimming cost V 0 bases and J 2 bases, with 12 bases left between them. CDR3 sequence (DNA): TGCAGTGCTAGAGATCGGCGGACCTACACAGATACGCAGTATTTT. As protein: CSARDRRTYTDTQYF.

The chain combines TRBV24-1 with TRBJ1-5; no firm D call. The CDR3 length is 18 residues. CDR1 and CDR2 (germline): KGHDR, SFDVKD. Trimming left V 0 bases short and J 0 bases short, with 14 bases between. The CDR3 loop is CATSDLRENQDSNQPQHF. For the CDR3, the DNA is TGTGCCACCAGTGATTTGAGGGAAAACCAGGATAGCAATCAGCCCCAGCATTTT.

DNA of the CDR3: TGTGCCAGCAGCTTAGGACTAGCGGGAGGGACGGCTGGCACCGGGGAGCTGTTTTTT. It yields the protein CASSLGLAGGTAGTGELFF. The V gene is TRBV7-6, the J gene TRBJ2-2; 14 bases are a match to TRBD2. J gave up 4 bases and V 1 base, and 8 bases lay outside the gene matches. The CDR3 length is 19 residues. The germline V gene has CDR1 SGHVS and CDR2 FNYEAQ. Full variable domain (outside the CDR3, taken from reference TRBV7-6 and TRBJ2-2): GAGVSQSPRYKVTKRGQDVALRCDPISGHVSLYWYRQALGQGPEFLTYFNYEAQQDKSGLPNDRFSAERPEGSISTLTIQRTEQRDSAMYRCASSLGLAGGTAGTGELFFGEGSRLTVL.